This passage covers 24 T cell receptor beta chains from one sample sequenced in a study of T-cell memory formation after mild COVID-19. From the 5' RACE reads, TCRdb called clonotypes with MiXCR, one entry per CDR3 protein. Altogether about 560,000 distinct CDR3 sequences are present, over 15% being singletons, with the ten largest covering around 12%. Sequencing was done on a sample of PBMCs or a T cell subset sorted from them (not recorded which). The receptors were gathered from an adult woman who had mild COVID-19 (a few samples of this study predate the infection). Cell type and time point are not known.

Many counts were recorded for this clonotype. V is TRBV20-1 and J is TRBJ1-1; D may be TRBD1 (5 bases). Trimming removed 7 bases from V and 7 bases from J, with 16 bases in between. The CDR3 is 12 residues long. Germline V gene sequence: CDR1 DFQATT, CDR2 SNEGSKA (reference sequence). CDR3 loop: CSVQVSGVEAFF. DNA of the CDR3: TGCAGTGTACAAGTATCGGGGGTTGAAGCTTTCTTT.

In this sample, this clonotype turned up many times. The gene calls are TRBV7-2 and TRBJ2-3; weak D call: TRBD2 (6 bases). This CDR3 comprises 16 residues. Trimming left V 0 bases short and J 1 base short, with 11 bases between. Germline V gene data show CDR1 as SGHTA and CDR2 as FQGNSA. The CDR3 region is CASSLAVGGGTDTQYF. DNA of the CDR3: TGTGCCAGCAGCTTAGCGGTGGGAGGAGGCACAGATACGCAGTATTTT.

The rearrangement uses TRBV4-2 and TRBJ1-6; D unclear. CDR3 length: 16 residues. Trimming took 0 bases from V and 7 from J, leaving 13 bases between them. CDR1 LGHNA and CDR2 YNFKEQ come from the germline V gene. The CDR3 DNA reads TGTGCCAGCAGCCAAGAGTTCGCAGTGGGGAATTCACCCCTCCACTTT. Residues: CASSQEFAVGNSPLHF.

The chain has TRBV5-5 and TRBJ1-5; 9 nucleotides align to TRBD1. Germline V gene lookup returns CDR1 SGHKS and CDR2 YYEKEE (reference sequence). The J segment lost 5 bases and the V segment lost 4 bases, leaving 13 bases of the junction unmatched. The CDR3 totals 17 residues. In nucleotides, the CDR3 is TGTGCCAGCAGCCCGAGGCCCGGGACAGGGTACGATCAGCCCCAGCATTTT. Its protein is CASSPRPGTGYDQPQHF.

A few counts support this clonotype. The V gene is TRBV7-9, the J gene TRBJ1-6; unclear D gene. Trimming pared 5 bases from V and 7 bases from J, leaving 9 bases between. The germline gives CDR1 SEHNR, CDR2 FQNEAQ (reference sequence). This CDR3 has 13 amino acids. The CDR3 nucleotides read TGTGCCAGCAGCGTAGATACGAATTCACCCCTCCACTTT. It codes for CASSVDTNSPLHF.

This clonotype was counted many times. This chain's CDR3 is CSVGTFTPVNEQFF. CDR3 bases: TGCAGCGTTGGGACTTTTACCCCTGTCAATGAGCAGTTCTTC. This chain connects TRBV29-1 to TRBJ2-1; possibly TRBD2 for D (5 bases). V dropped 4 bases and J dropped 6 bases, with 16 bases sitting between them. The CDR3 has 14 residues. Germline-derived CDR1 and CDR2 are SQVTM and ANQGSEA.

This rearrangement joins TRBV20-1 to TRBJ2-6, with D possibly being TRBD1 or TRBD2 (6 bases each). The CDR3 length is 16 residues. Between the trimmed V and J ends, which lost 5 bases and 2 bases, there was a span of 16 bases. The germline CDR1 and CDR2 sequences are DFQATT and SNEGSKA (reference sequence). CDR3 sequence reads: CSAPTGGAAGANVLTF. The CDR3 DNA sequence: TGCAGTGCTCCAACCGGGGGCGCTGCTGGGGCCAACGTCCTGACTTTC.

This clonotype showed up just a few times. The genes are TRBV6-2 or TRBV6-3 and TRBJ1-5; possibly TRBD1 for D (5 bases). Germline V gene data show CDR1 as MNHEY and CDR2 as SVGEGT. Trimming took 0 bases from V and 9 from J, leaving 15 bases between them. This CDR3 contains 15 residues. The chain's CDR3 is CASSYSSGGSSPQHF. In nucleotides, the CDR3 is TGTGCCAGCAGTTACTCCTCTGGGGGAAGTTCGCCCCAGCATTTT.

This sequence joins TRBV7-9 and TRBJ1-1; maybe TRBD1 (6 bases). Germline CDR1 is SEHNR and CDR2 is FQNEAQ (reference sequence). The CDR3 consists of 14 residues. V lost 5 bases and J lost 8, with 18 bases in between. The CDR3 DNA reads as TGTGCCAGCAGCCTAGGGGGGAGTCAAGTCGAAGCTTTCTTT. Its translation is CASSLGGSQVEAFF.

The rearrangement joins TRBV7-9 to TRBJ1-1, with D unclear. V lost 5 bases and J 8 bases, leaving 3 bases between the germline ends. The CDR3 consists of 9 residues. CDR1 SEHNR and CDR2 FQNEAQ come from the germline V gene (reference sequence). The CDR3 reads CASSPEAFF. CDR3 bases: TGTGCCAGCAGCCCGGAAGCTTTCTTT.

This clonotype was counted once. This chain connects TRBV20-1 to TRBJ1-2; TRBD1 matches 9 bases. Germline CDR1 is DFQATT and CDR2 is SNEGSKA (reference sequence). V lost 5 bases and J lost 4; bases outside the gene matches: 8. CDR3 length: 14 residues. The CDR3: CSADRTGARYGYTF. The CDR3 DNA follows: TGCAGTGCTGACCGGACAGGGGCCCGCTATGGCTACACCTTC.

The chain joins TRBV11-3 to TRBJ1-1, with TRBD1 matching over 10 bases. Looked up from germline, CDR1 is SGHNT and CDR2 is YENEEA. The CDR3 sequence is 15 residues long. V trimming: 6 bases; J trimming: 1 base; junction bases outside the gene matches: 5. The CDR3 region has the DNA TGTGCCAGCAGTCGCTGGACAGGGGGGAACACTGAAGCTTTCTTT. Encoded protein: CASSRWTGGNTEAFF.

This clonotype was observed many times. The rearrangement links TRBV25-1 to TRBJ2-3; D perhaps matches TRBD2 (7 bases). Per germline, CDR1 MGHDK and CDR2 SYGVNS. Trimming took off 6 bases at V and 2 bases at J, with 12 bases between the two ends. The CDR3 sequence is 14 residues long. CDR3 amino acids: CASSWGGITDTQYF. The CDR3 region has the DNA TGTGCCAGCAGCTGGGGGGGCATCACAGATACGCAGTATTTT.

This clonotype was seen at least ten times. One end of the junction does not line up with germline, which may come from a read error. The rearrangement joins TRBV7-9 to TRBJ1-3; D uncertain. CDR1 and CDR2 (germline): SEHNR, FQNEAQ (reference sequence). The CDR3 is 14 residues long. CDR3 bases: TGTGCCAGCAGTTTAGCGGGGTCTGGAAACACCATATATTTT. Residues: CASSLAGSGNTIYF.

This clonotype was counted at least ten times. The chain joins TRBV4-1 to TRBJ1-6; 8 nucleotides line up with TRBD1. The CDR3 totals 17 residues. Trimming took 1 base from V and 0 from J; bases not matched to a gene: 2. Germline CDR1 and CDR2: MGHRA and YSYEKL. The CDR3: CASSQGQGISYNSPLHF. DNA of the CDR3: TGCGCCAGCAGCCAAGGACAGGGGATCTCCTATAATTCACCCCTCCACTTT.

A few counts support this clonotype. The rearrangement links TRBV14 to TRBJ2-7; D is unresolved. The CDR3 spans 13 residues. Germline CDR1 reads SGHDN; CDR2 reads FVKESK. V lost 3 bases to trimming and J lost 2 bases, with 8 bases between them. CDR3 sequence reads: CASSQGFPYEQYF. The CDR3 nucleotides read TGTGCCAGCAGCCAGGGGTTTCCCTACGAGCAGTACTTC.

This clonotype was counted only a few times. This rearrangement joins TRBV3-1 to TRBJ1-2; 10 nucleotides agree with TRBD1. The CDR3 has 15 residues. The ends lost 3 bases at V and 5 bases at J; junction bases unmatched: 6. Germline CDR1 is LGHDT and CDR2 is YNNKEL (reference sequence). The CDR3 loop is CASSHTGTGDYGYTF. The CDR3 DNA sequence: TGTGCCAGCAGCCATACTGGGACAGGGGATTATGGCTACACCTTC.

In this sample, this clonotype turned up many times. This CDR3 reads CASSLEDPYEQYF. DNA of the CDR3: TGTGCCAGCAGTTTGGAAGACCCCTACGAGCAGTACTTC. The chain recombines TRBV12-3 or TRBV12-4 with TRBJ2-7; no firm D call. The CDR3 spans 13 residues. Trimming pared 3 bases from V and 2 bases from J, leaving 8 bases between.

This clonotype was observed a handful of times. This rearrangement joins TRBV5-1 to TRBJ2-1; 8 nucleotides match TRBD2. J was trimmed by 6 bases and V by 3 bases; bases with no gene match: 8. The germline CDR1 and CDR2 sequences are SGHRS and YFSETQ. The CDR3 totals 15 residues. DNA of the CDR3: TGCGCCAGCAGCTGGAGCGGGGGCCAATTCAATGAGCAGTTCTTC. Translating gives CASSWSGGQFNEQFF.

This clonotype was observed a few times. The rearrangement links TRBV29-1 to TRBJ2-1; the D gene is possibly TRBD1 (6 bases). The V end lost 6 bases, the J end lost 6 bases, and 12 bases lay between the germline ends. CDR3 length: 12 residues. Germline CDR1 and CDR2: SQVTM and ANQGSEA. This CDR3 is CSVNREINEQFF. The CDR3 bases are TGCAGCGTCAACAGGGAGATCAATGAGCAGTTCTTC.

This clonotype was detected a few times. CDR3 nucleotide sequence: TGTGCCAGCAGTAACCGGGACAGGGTTGGCACCGGGGAGCTGTTTTTT. Translating it yields CASSNRDRVGTGELFF. The rearrangement links TRBV12-3 or TRBV12-4 to TRBJ2-2; TRBD1 matches 9 bases. CDR3 length: 16 amino acids. Losses at the gene ends were 5 bases for V and 4 bases for J; bases not matched to a gene: 8.

The chain links TRBV10-3 to TRBJ2-2, with 10 bases aligning to TRBD1. Germline assignment: CDR1 ENHRY and CDR2 SYGVKD. Unmatched junction bases numbered 9, after V lost 3 bases and J lost 5 bases. The CDR3 is made up of 17 amino acids. In DNA form, the CDR3 reads TGTGCCATCAGTGACTCTCGGACAGGGGGATGGACCGGGGAGCTGTTTTTT. Encoded protein: CAISDSRTGGWTGELFF.

The sample holds a few counts of this clonotype. The chain uses TRBV10-3 and TRBJ2-3, with 9 bases matching TRBD1. Looked up from germline, CDR1 is ENHRY and CDR2 is SYGVKD. With V trimmed by 6 bases and J by 4 bases, 5 bases remained unmatched. The CDR3 is 14 residues long. The CDR3 region has the DNA TGTGCCATCAGGCGGACAGGGGAGGCAGATACGCAGTATTTT. Translating it yields CAIRRTGEADTQYF.

This clonotype was recorded many times. The chain has TRBV24-1 and TRBJ1-1, with D hard to call. Trimming cost V 12 bases and J 0 bases, with 13 bases left between them. Germline-derived CDR1 and CDR2 are KGHDR and SFDVKD. The CDR3 covers 13 residues. In DNA form, the CDR3 reads TGTGCCGTCAAACAAAACATGAACACTGAAGCTTTCTTT. Its translation is CAVKQNMNTEAFF.